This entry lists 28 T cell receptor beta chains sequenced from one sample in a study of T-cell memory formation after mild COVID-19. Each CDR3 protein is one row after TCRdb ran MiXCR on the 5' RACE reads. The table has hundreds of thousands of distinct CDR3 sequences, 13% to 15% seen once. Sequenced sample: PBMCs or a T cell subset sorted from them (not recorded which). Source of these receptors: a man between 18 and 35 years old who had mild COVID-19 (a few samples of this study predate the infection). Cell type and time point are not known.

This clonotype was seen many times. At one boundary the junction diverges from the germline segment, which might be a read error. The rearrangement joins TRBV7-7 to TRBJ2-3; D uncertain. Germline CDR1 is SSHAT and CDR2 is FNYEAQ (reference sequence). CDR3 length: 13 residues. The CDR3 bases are TGTGCTAGCAGCTCAGAACGTGAAGATACGCAGTATTTT. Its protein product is CASSSEREDTQYF.

The CDR3 nucleotides are TGTGCCAGCTCACCCGGCAGGTCAGCCTACGAGCAGTACTTC. Its translation: CASSPGRSAYEQYF. The V gene is TRBV18, the J gene TRBJ2-7, with D unclear. Germline CDR1 KGHSH, CDR2 LQKENI. V dropped 3 bases and J dropped 2 bases, with 11 bases sitting between them. The CDR3 sequence is 14 residues long.

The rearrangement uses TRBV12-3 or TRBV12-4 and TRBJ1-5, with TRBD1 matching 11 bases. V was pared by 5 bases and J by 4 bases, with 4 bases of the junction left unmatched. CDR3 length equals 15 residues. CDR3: CASSRDRGMNQPQHF. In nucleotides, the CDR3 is TGTGCCAGCAGTCGGGACAGGGGGATGAATCAGCCCCAGCATTTT.

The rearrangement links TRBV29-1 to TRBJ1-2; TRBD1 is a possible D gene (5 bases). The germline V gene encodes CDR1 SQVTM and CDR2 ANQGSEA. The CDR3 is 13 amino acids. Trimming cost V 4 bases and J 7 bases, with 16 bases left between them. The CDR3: CSVGRETVTGYTF. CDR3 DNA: TGCAGCGTTGGACGGGAGACAGTTACTGGCTACACCTTC.

The CDR3 protein is CAISADSNQPQHF. The CDR3 region has the DNA TGTGCCATCAGTGCCGATAGCAATCAGCCCCAGCATTTT. The chain uses TRBV10-3 and TRBJ1-5; D gene ambiguous. The length of the CDR3 is 13 residues. Per germline, CDR1 ENHRY and CDR2 SYGVKD. V lost 4 bases to trimming and J lost 0 bases, with 4 bases between them.

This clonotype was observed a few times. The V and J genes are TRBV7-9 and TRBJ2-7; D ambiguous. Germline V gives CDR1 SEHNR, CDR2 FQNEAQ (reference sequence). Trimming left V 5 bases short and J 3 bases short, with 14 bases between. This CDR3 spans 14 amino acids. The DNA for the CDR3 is TGTGCCAGCAGCGCGCAGAGCTATTACTACGAGCAGTACTTC. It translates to CASSAQSYYYEQYF.

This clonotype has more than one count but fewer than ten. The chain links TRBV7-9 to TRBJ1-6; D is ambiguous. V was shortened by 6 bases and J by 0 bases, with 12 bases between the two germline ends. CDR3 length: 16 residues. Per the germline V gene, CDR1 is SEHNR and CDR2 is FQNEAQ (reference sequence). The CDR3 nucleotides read TGTGCCAGCAGAGCCCCGGGGAGCTCCTATAATTCACCCCTCCACTTT. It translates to CASRAPGSSYNSPLHF.

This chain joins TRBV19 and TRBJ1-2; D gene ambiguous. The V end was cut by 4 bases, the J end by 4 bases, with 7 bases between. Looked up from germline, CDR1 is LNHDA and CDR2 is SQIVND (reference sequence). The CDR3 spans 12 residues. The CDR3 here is CASSTSFYGYTF. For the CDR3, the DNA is TGTGCCAGTAGTACCAGCTTCTATGGCTACACCTTC. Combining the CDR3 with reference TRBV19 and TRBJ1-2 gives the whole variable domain DGGITQSPKYLFRKEGQNVTLSCEQNLNHDAMYWYRQDPGQGLRLIYYSQIVNDFQKGDIAEGYSVSREKKESFPLTVTSAQKNPTAFYLCASSTSFYGYTFGSGTRLTVV.

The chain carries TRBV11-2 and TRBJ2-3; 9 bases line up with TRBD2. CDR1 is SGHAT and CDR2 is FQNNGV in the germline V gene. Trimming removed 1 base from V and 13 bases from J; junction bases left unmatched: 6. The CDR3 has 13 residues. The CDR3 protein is CASSLGTRTSEYF. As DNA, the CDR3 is TGTGCCAGCAGCTTAGGGACTCGGACTAGCGAGTATTTT.

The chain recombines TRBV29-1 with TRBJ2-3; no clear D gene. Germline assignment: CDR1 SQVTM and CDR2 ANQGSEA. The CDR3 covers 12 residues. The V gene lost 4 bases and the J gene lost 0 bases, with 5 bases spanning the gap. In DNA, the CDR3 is TGCAGCGTTGTGGGCAGCACAGATACGCAGTATTTT. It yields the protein CSVVGSTDTQYF.

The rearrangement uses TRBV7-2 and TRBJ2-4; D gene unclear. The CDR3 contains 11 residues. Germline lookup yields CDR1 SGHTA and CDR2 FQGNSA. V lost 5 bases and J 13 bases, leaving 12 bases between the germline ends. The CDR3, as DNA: TGTGCCAGCAGCACCTTAGGGCCCCAGTACTTC. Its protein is CASSTLGPQYF.

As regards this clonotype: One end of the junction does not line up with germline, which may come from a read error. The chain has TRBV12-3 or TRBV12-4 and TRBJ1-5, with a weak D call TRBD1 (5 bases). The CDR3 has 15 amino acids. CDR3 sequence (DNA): TGTGCCAGCAGTTTCGGGGGAGGTGGCAATCAGCTCCAGCATTTT. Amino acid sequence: CASSFGGGGNQLQHF.

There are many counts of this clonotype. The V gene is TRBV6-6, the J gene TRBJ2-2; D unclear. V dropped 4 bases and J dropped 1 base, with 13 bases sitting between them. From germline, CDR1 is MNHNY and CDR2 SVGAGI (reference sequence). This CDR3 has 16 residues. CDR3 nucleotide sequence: TGTGCCAGCAGTTCTATGGCGGCCAGGAACACCGGGGAGCTGTTTTTT. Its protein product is CASSSMAARNTGELFF.

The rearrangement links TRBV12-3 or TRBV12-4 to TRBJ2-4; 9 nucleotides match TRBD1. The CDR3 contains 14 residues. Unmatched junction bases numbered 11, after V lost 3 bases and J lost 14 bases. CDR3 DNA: TGTGCCAGCAGTTTCCAGGGCCAACAGGGGGCGAAGTACTTC. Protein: CASSFQGQQGAKYF.

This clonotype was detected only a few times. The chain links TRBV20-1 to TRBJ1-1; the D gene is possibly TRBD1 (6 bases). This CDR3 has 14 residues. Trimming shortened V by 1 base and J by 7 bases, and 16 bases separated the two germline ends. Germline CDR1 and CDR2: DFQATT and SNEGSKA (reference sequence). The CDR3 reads CSARGEGDKSEAFF. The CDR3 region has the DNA TGCAGTGCTAGAGGGGAGGGGGACAAAAGTGAAGCTTTCTTT.

In DNA form, the CDR3 reads TGTGCCAGCAGTTACGATGGGGACCACGAGCAGTACTTC. Translation: CASSYDGDHEQYF. This chain links TRBV6-5 with TRBJ2-7; D assignment may be TRBD1 or TRBD2 (5 bases each). The CDR3 consists of 13 residues. Trimming took off 2 bases at V and 5 bases at J, with 10 bases between the two ends. CDR1 is MNHEY and CDR2 is SVGAGI in the germline V gene.

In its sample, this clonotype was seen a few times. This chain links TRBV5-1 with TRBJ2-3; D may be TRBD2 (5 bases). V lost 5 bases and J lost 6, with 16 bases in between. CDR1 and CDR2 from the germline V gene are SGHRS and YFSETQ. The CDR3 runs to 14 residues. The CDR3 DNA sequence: TGCGCCAGCAGGAAGGCGGGCCTTGGGGATACGCAGTATTTT. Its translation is CASRKAGLGDTQYF.

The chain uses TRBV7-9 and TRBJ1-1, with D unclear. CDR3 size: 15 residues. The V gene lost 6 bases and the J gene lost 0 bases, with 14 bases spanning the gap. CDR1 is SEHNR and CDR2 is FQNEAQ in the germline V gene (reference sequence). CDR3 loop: CASRPGPIMNTEAFF. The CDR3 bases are TGTGCCAGCAGACCTGGACCCATCATGAACACTGAAGCTTTCTTT.

CDR3 in amino acids: CSVNKGPMETQYF. DNA for the CDR3: TGCAGCGTTAACAAGGGACCTATGGAGACCCAGTACTTC. The chain is built from TRBV29-1 and TRBJ2-5, with D tentatively TRBD1 or TRBD2 (5 bases each). This CDR3 comprises 13 residues. Per the germline V gene, CDR1 is SQVTM and CDR2 is ANQGSEA. Trimming pared 5 bases from V and 5 bases from J, leaving 15 bases between.

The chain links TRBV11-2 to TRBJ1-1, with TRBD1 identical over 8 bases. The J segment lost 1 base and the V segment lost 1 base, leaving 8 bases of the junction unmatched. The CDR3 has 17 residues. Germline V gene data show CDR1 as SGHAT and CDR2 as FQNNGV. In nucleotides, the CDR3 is TGTGCCAGCAGCTTAGCCTTCTCAGGGGGCAAGAACACTGAAGCTTTCTTT. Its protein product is CASSLAFSGGKNTEAFF.

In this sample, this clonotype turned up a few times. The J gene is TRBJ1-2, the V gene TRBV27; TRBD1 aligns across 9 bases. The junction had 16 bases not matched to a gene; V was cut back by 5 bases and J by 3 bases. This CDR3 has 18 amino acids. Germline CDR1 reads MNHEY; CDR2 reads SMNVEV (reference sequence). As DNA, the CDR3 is TGTGCCAGCAGTCCCCTCGGGACAGGGAGACGGGACGACTATGGCTACACCTTC. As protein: CASSPLGTGRRDDYGYTF.

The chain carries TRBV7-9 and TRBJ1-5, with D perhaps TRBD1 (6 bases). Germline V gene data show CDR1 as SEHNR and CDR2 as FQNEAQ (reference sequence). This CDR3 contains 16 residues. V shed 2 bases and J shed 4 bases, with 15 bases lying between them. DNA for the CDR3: TGTGCCAGCAGCTTACATCAGGGACAACGAAATCAGCCCCAGCATTTT. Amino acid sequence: CASSLHQGQRNQPQHF.

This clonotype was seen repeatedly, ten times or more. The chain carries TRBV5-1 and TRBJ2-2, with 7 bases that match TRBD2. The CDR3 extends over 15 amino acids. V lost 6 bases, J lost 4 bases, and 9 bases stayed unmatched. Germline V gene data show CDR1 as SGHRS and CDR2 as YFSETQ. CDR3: CASNVGGTGTGELFF. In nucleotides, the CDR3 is TGCGCCAGCAACGTCGGGGGGACTGGCACCGGGGAGCTGTTTTTT.

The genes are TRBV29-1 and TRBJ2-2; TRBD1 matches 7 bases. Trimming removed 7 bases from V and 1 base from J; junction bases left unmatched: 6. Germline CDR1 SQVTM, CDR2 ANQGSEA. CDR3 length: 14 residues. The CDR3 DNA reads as TGCAGCGCGATCCGGGACAGGAACACCGGGGAGCTGTTTTTT. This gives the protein CSAIRDRNTGELFF.

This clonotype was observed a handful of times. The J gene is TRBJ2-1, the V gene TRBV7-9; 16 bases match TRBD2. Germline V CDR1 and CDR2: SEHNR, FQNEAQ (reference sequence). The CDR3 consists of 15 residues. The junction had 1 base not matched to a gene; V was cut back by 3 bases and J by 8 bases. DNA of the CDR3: TGTGCCAGCAGCTTCGGGACTAGCGGGGGGGATGAGCAGTTCTTC. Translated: CASSFGTSGGDEQFF. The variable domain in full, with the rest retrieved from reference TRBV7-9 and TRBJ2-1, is DTGVSQNPRHKITKRGQNVTFRCDPISEHNRLYWYRQTLGQGPEFLTYFQNEAQLEKSRLLSDRFSAERPKGSFSTLEIQRTEQGDSAMYLCASSFGTSGGDEQFFGPGTRLTVL.

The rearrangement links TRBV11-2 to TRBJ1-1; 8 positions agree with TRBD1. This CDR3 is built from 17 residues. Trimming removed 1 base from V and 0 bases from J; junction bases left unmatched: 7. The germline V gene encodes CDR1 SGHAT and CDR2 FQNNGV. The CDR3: CASSLGAGGFMNTEAFF. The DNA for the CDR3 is TGTGCCAGCAGCTTAGGCGCAGGGGGCTTCATGAACACTGAAGCTTTCTTT.

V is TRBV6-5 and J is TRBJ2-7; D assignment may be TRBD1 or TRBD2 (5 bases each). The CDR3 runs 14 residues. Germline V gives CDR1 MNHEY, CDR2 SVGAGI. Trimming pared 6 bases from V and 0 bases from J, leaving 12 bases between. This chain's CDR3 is CASSLGRSSYEQYV. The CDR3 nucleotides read TGTGCCAGCAGCTTGGGACGGTCCTCCTACGAGCAGTACGTC.

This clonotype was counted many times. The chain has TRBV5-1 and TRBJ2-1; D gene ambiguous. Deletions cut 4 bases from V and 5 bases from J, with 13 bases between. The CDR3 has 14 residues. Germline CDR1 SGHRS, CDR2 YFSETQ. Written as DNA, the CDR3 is TGCGCCAGCAGCACCGCGGCCCCTGACAATGAGCAGTTCTTC. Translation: CASSTAAPDNEQFF.